Detailed here is one TCR beta chain. This record belongs to a study of blood T cell repertoires in COVID-19. Study in general: Acute and convalescent COVID-19 samples came from the United States, Italy and Spain. From T cells, B-cell-depleted T cells, or PBMCs came the material, which was cDNA or gDNA.

Per the original data handling: Nucleated cell counts were estimated from reference gene primer amplification. Profiled with immunoSEQ multiplex PCR; TCRdb holds only in-frame clones, not every one. That table furnishes V, J and clone size, whereas the DNA furnished D and trimming. The sample lists 130,000 or so clones; about 83% were seen once. V was clipped by 4 bases and J by 1 base; unmatched bases: 10. This CDR3 region has 16 residues. CDR1 and CDR2 (germline): SGHRS, YFSETQ. This TCR derives from a man older than 75 with active or convalescent COVID-19. The chain joins TRBV5-1 to TRBJ2-5; 7 bases are a match to TRBD1. Sequenced input: peripheral blood. The CDR3 DNA is TGCGCCAGCAGCAAGCGACAGGGAGCGGCCCAAGAGACCCAGTACTTC. It encodes CASSKRQGAAQETQYF.